A selection of T cell receptor beta chains follows, all from one sample in a study of cytomegalovirus exposure and HLA in healthy donors. Sequencing used immunoSEQ multiplex PCR; TCRdb keeps in-frame clones, though not all of them. Here the sample spans tens of thousands of clones, roughly 70% being singletons. The sequenced sample was PBMCs. These receptors all come from a woman aged 55-69 years in good health and CMV-seropositive. Both conserved end residues are part of each CDR3. The D gene is left open where the match is weak. A clone size is listed for some rows: how often the clone was seen (once, few, many), or a class if it is expanded.

clone size,V gene,D gene,J gene,CDR3 DNA,CDR3 protein
once,TRBV6-1,NA,TRBJ1-6,TGTGCCAGCAGTGAAACGGGGGGCAGGGCGATCCACTTT,CASSETGGRAIHF
NA,TRBV7-2,TRBD1,TRBJ1-2,TGTGCCAGCAGCCCACCCTTCCCCGGACAGGGGGCGCCTCTAGGCTACACCTTC,CASSPPFPGQGAPLGYTF
NA,TRBV14,NA,TRBJ2-2,TGTGCCAGCAGCCAAGATCGAACAGCCGGGGAGCTGTTTTTT,CASSQDRTAGELFF
NA,TRBV5-1,TRBD1,TRBJ2-3,TGCGCCAGCAGCTTCACAGGGGGTAAGGCAGATACGCAGTATTTT,CASSFTGGKADTQYF
NA,TRBV19,NA,TRBJ1-2,TGTGCCAGTAGTGACACAGGCCACTATGGCTACACCTTC,CASSDTGHYGYTF
NA,TRBV5-5,TRBD1,TRBJ1-4,TGTGCCAGCAGCCTACCCGGGCGGGACAGGGATGAAAAACTGTTTTTT,CASSLPGRDRDEKLFF
NA,TRBV5-4,TRBD1,TRBJ1-5,TGTGCCAGCAGCTACGGAGGGGGCAACAATCAGCCCCAGCATTTT,CASSYGGGNNQPQHF
NA,TRBV7-9,NA,TRBJ2-3,TGTGCCAGCAGCTTCAACACAGATACGCAGTATTTT,CASSFNTDTQYF
NA,TRBV5-6,TRBD1,TRBJ1-6,TGTGCCAGCAGCTTGAGCTCAGGGGGGACACCCCTCCACTTT,CASSLSSGGTPLHF
NA,TRBV4-1,NA,TRBJ1-2,TGCGCCAGCAGCCAAGGAAGTTGGCAGTCGAAAGGCTACACCTTC,CASSQGSWQSKGYTF
NA,TRBV6-1,NA,TRBJ1-5,TGTGCCAGCAGTGCTTTATACAGAGATCAGCCCCAGCATTTT,CASSALYRDQPQHF
NA,TRBV5-1,TRBD1,TRBJ1-1,TGCGCCAGCAGCTCCAGGGGGCAGGTGAACACTGAAGCTTTCTTT,CASSSRGQVNTEAFF
NA,TRBV6-5,NA,TRBJ1-1,TGTGCCAGCATACAGGACACTGAAGCTTTCTTT,CASIQDTEAFF
NA,TRBV7-2,TRBD2,TRBJ2-7,TGTGCCAGCAGCCCCATTGGAATAGCGGGGGGCTACGAGCAGTACTTC,CASSPIGIAGGYEQYF
NA,TRBV6-6,NA,TRBJ1-1,TGTGCCAGCACCCGTGAGGCGTACACTGAAGCTTTCTTT,CASTREAYTEAFF
NA,TRBV6-5,TRBD2,TRBJ2-3,TGTGCCAGCAGTTTAGCGGGGGCAGATACGCAGTATTTT,CASSLAGADTQYF
few,TRBV6-5,TRBD1,TRBJ2-7,TGTGCCACCTGGGACAGGGGTAACGACGAGCAGTACTTC,CATWDRGNDEQYF
few,TRBV7-9,NA,TRBJ1-3,TGTTCCAGCAGCGTACAGGGTCCCTACTCTGGAAACACCATATATTTT,CSSSVQGPYSGNTIYF
NA,TRBV30,TRBD1,TRBJ1-5,TGTGCCTGGAGTGGAGGAGGGGGCTACGAGCCCCAGCATTTT,CAWSGGGGYEPQHF
NA,TRBV19,TRBD1,TRBJ1-1,TGTGCCAGTAGTACCCATTGGGACAGGCGCCCCGGGATGAACACTGAAGCTTTCTTT,CASSTHWDRRPGMNTEAFF
NA,TRBV13,TRBD2,TRBJ2-7,TGTGCCAGCAGCGAGGGACTAGCGGATTACGAGCAGTACTTC,CASSEGLADYEQYF
NA,TRBV6-5,TRBD2,TRBJ2-1,TGTGCCAGCTGGCGACTAGCGGGGGTAGGCGCGTTCTTC,CASWRLAGVGAFF
NA,TRBV18,NA,TRBJ1-1,TGTGCCAGCTCACCGGCAGGCCAAGTGAACACTGAAGCTTTCTTT,CASSPAGQVNTEAFF
NA,TRBV5-6,NA,TRBJ2-3,TGTGCCAGCAGCTTTTTCAGGGTGGGAGATACGCAGTATTTT,CASSFFRVGDTQYF
once,TRBV4-2,NA,TRBJ1-1,TGTGCCAGCAGCCAAGGGTGGTGCTTCGGGGGGGCTGAAGCTTTCTTT,CASSQGWCFGGAEAFF
NA,TRBV11-3,NA,TRBJ2-3,TGTGCCAGCAGCTCGTCCTGGGGGCGAACAGATACGCAGTATTTT,CASSSSWGRTDTQYF
NA,TRBV19,TRBD1,TRBJ1-1,TGTGCCAGTAGTACCCGACAGGGGGCAGGAACTGAAGCTTTCTTT,CASSTRQGAGTEAFF
NA,TRBV9,NA,TRBJ2-6,TGTGCCAGCAGCGTGGGGTGGGGAGCTGGGGCCAACGTCCTGACTTTC,CASSVGWGAGANVLTF
NA,TRBV5-1,NA,TRBJ1-2,TGCGCCAGCAGCTTGGAGGGGAGGTATGGCTACACCTTC,CASSLEGRYGYTF
NA,TRBV6-5,NA,TRBJ1-2,TGTGCCAGCAGAATTGACACTAACTATGGCTACACCTTC,CASRIDTNYGYTF
NA,TRBV18,NA,TRBJ1-4,TGTGCCAGCTCACCCCAGGGTTTGAGTGAAAAACTGTTTTTT,CASSPQGLSEKLFF
NA,TRBV19,TRBD1,TRBJ2-7,TGTGCCAGTAGTGACCCCGGGACAGTAAACGAGCAGTACTTC,CASSDPGTVNEQYF
few,TRBV6-1,TRBD2,TRBJ2-1,TGTGCCAGCACCGGGGGGTTTGAGCAGTTCTTC,CASTGGFEQFF
NA,TRBV19,NA,TRBJ2-7,TGTGCCAGTATTCCGGTCTCCTACGAGCAGTACTTC,CASIPVSYEQYF
NA,TRBV5-4,NA,TRBJ1-2,TGTGCCAGCAACCTGGGGGGTGGGGGCTATGGCTACACCTTC,CASNLGGGGYGYTF
NA,TRBV6-6,TRBD2,TRBJ2-7,TGTGCCAGCACCGCACGAGGGCGGGGGGACTACGAGCAGTACTTC,CASTARGRGDYEQYF
NA,TRBV11-2,NA,TRBJ2-2,TGTGCCAGCAGCTTAGTACCACAGGGAGCGAACACCGGGGAGCTGTTTTTT,CASSLVPQGANTGELFF
NA,TRBV11-2,TRBD1,TRBJ2-7,TGTGCCAGCAGCTTTGCCGGGACAGGGTTTGAGCAGTACTTC,CASSFAGTGFEQYF
NA,TRBV6-1,TRBD1,TRBJ1-5,TGTGCCAGCAGTGAAAGGGTTTGGACAGGGACAAATCAGCCCCAGCATTTT,CASSERVWTGTNQPQHF
few,TRBV11-2,NA,TRBJ2-5,TGTGCCAGCAGCCCAACTAGTACTCAGGAGACCCAGTACTTC,CASSPTSTQETQYF
NA,TRBV29-1,NA,TRBJ1-2,TGCAGCGCCGGCGGACAGCTCTATGGCTACACCTTC,CSAGGQLYGYTF
NA,TRBV13,TRBD1,TRBJ1-2,TGTGCCAGCAGCTCGGGACAGGGGTATGGCTACACCTTC,CASSSGQGYGYTF
once,TRBV6-6,TRBD2,TRBJ2-1,TGTGCCAGCAGTTACCGGGGACTAGCGGGGAGTAATGAGCAGTTCTTC,CASSYRGLAGSNEQFF
NA,TRBV14,TRBD1,TRBJ2-2,TGTGCCAGCAGCCAACCCCCGGGACAGGGGCCCACCGGGGAGCTGTTTTTT,CASSQPPGQGPTGELFF
NA,TRBV5-4,TRBD1,TRBJ1-1,TGTGCCAGCAGCTTGGGGGCAGGGGGCTACACTGAAGCTTTCTTT,CASSLGAGGYTEAFF
NA,TRBV9,NA,TRBJ1-2,TGTGCCAGCAGCGTAGATCCAGAAAACTATGGCTACACCTTC,CASSVDPENYGYTF
NA,TRBV5-6,NA,TRBJ1-1,TGTGCCAGCAGCTTGGAGGTCAGGGGCACTGAAGCTTTCTTT,CASSLEVRGTEAFF
once,TRBV7-9,TRBD1,TRBJ1-1,TGTGCCAGCAGGACGACAGGGGTGAACACTGAAGCTTTCTTT,CASRTTGVNTEAFF
NA,TRBV7-5,NA,TRBJ2-7,TGTGCCAGAAGCGCGACAGGGTCCTACGAGCAGTACTTC,CARSATGSYEQYF
NA,TRBV9,TRBD2,TRBJ2-3,TGTGCCAGCAGCCCCCGGACTAGCGGGCTTAGCACAGATACGCAGTATTTT,CASSPRTSGLSTDTQYF
NA,TRBV9,TRBD1,TRBJ2-1,TGTGCCAGCAGCGAACCATGGACAGGGGGAAGCAATGAGCAGTTCTTC,CASSEPWTGGSNEQFF
NA,TRBV7-9,NA,TRBJ1-4,TGTGCCAGCAGCTTAGTTCGAGGTGCTGAAAAACTGTTTTTT,CASSLVRGAEKLFF
once,TRBV7-2,NA,TRBJ1-1,TGTGCCAGCAGCCCGCAGGGTGGGGGGGGCGGGATGAACACTGAAGCTTTCTTT,CASSPQGGGGGMNTEAFF
NA,TRBV15,NA,TRBJ2-5,TGTGCCACCAGCAGACTCTTCGGGGGGCCCCAAGAGACCCAGTACTTC,CATSRLFGGPQETQYF